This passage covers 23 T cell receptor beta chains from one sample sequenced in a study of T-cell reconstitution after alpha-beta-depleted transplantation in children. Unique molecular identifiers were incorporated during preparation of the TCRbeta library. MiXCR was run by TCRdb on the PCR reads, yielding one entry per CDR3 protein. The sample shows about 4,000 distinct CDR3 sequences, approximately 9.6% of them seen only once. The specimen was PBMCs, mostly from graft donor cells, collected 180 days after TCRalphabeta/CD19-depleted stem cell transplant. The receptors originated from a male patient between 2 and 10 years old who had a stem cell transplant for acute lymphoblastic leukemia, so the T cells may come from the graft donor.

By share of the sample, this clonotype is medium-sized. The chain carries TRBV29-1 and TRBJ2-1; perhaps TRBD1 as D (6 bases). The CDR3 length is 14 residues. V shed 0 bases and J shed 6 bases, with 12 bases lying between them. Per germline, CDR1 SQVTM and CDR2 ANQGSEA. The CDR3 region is CSVEEGGEGNEQFF. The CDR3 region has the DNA TGCAGCGTTGAAGAAGGGGGAGAGGGCAATGAGCAGTTCTTC.

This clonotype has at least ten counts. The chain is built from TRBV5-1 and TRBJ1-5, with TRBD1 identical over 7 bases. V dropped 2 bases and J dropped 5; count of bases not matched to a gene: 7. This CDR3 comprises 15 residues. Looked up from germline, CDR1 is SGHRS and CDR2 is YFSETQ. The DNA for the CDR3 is TGCGCCAGCAGCTTACAGGGGCTCCCCTATCAGCCCCAGCATTTT. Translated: CASSLQGLPYQPQHF.

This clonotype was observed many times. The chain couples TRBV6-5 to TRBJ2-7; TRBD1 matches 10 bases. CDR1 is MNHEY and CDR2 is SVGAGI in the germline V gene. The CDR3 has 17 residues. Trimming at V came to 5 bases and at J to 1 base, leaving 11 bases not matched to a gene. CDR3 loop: CASSPQVPGQGSYEQYF. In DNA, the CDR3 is TGTGCCAGCAGTCCACAGGTACCGGGACAGGGGTCCTACGAGCAGTACTTC.

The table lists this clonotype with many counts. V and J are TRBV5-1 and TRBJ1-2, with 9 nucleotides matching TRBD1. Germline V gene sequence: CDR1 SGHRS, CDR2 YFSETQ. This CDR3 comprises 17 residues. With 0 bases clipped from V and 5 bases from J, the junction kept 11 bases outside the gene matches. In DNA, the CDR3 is TGCGCCAGCAGCTTGGAGGGCACGGGGGGACAGGGATATGGCTACACCTTC. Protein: CASSLEGTGGQGYGYTF.

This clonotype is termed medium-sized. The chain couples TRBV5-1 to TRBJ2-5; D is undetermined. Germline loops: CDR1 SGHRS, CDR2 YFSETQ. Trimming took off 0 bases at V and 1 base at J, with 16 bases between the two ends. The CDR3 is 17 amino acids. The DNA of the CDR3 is TGCGCCAGCAGCTTGGACCGAGACTCTAGTGTCCAAGAGACCCAGTACTTC. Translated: CASSLDRDSSVQETQYF.

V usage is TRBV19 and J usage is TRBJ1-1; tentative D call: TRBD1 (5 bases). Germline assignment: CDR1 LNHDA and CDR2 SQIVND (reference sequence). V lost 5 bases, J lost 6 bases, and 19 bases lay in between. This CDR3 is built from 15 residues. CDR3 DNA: TGTGCCAGTAGTCCTTACTCAGGGTTCGGCGCTGAAGCTTTCTTT. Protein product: CASSPYSGFGAEAFF.

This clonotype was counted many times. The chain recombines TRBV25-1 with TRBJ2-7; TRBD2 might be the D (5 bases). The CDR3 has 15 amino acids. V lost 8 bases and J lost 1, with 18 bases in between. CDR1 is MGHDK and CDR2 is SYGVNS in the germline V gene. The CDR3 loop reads CASRLTVPSSYEQYF. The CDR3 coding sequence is TGTGCCAGCCGACTAACGGTCCCATCATCCTACGAGCAGTACTTC.

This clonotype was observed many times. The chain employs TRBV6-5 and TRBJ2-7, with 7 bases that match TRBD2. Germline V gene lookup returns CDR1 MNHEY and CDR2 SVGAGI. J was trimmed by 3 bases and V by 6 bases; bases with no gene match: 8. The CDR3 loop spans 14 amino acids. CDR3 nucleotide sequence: TGTGCCAGCAGGGGGCGCGGGACTAACTACGAGCAGTACTTC. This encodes CASRGRGTNYEQYF.

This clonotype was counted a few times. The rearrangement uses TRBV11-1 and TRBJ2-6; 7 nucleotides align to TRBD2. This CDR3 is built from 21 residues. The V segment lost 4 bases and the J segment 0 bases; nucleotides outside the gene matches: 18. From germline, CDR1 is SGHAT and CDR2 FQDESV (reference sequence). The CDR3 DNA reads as TGTGCCAGCAGCTCGCGATTGGGGGAGGGCGGGCCTAGCTCTGGGGCCAACGTCCTGACTTTC. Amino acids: CASSSRLGEGGPSSGANVLTF. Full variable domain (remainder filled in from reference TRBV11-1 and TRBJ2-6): EAEVAQSPRYKITEKSQAVAFWCDPISGHATLYWYRQILGQGPELLVQFQDESVVDDSQLPKDRFSAERLKGVDSTLKIQPAELGDSAMYLCASSSRLGEGGPSSGANVLTFGAGSRLTVL.

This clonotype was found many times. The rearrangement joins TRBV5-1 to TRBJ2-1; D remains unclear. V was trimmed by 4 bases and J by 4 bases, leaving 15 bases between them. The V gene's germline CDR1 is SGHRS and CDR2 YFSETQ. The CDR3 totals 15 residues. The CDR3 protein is CASSIQPYSYNEQFF. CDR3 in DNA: TGCGCCAGCAGCATCCAACCGTATTCTTACAATGAGCAGTTCTTC.

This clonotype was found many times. CDR3 bases: TGTGCCAGCAGCAGGGAAGGGGGGACGAACTATGGCTACACCTTC. This sequence encodes CASSREGGTNYGYTF. The genes are TRBV7-9 and TRBJ1-2; possible D gene TRBD1, 6 bases. This CDR3 region has 15 residues. Trimming left V 5 bases short and J 2 bases short, with 15 bases between. Germline V gene lookup returns CDR1 SEHNR and CDR2 FQNEAQ (reference sequence).

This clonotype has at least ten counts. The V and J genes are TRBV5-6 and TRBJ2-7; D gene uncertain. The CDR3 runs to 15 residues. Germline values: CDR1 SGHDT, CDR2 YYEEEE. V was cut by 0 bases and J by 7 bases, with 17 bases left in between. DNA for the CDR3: TGTGCCAGCAGCTTGGTCCAAGCTGGTAGCTGGGAGCAGTACTTC. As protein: CASSLVQAGSWEQYF.

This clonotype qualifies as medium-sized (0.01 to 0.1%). CDR3 coding DNA: TGCAGTGCTAGAGGTCAGGTGGAAAGCTCCTACGAGCAGTACTTC. Protein sequence: CSARGQVESSYEQYF. J is TRBJ2-7 and V is TRBV20-1, with D hard to call. Trimming cost V 1 base and J 0 bases, with 13 bases left between them. The CDR3 is 15 amino acids. In germline, CDR1 is DFQATT, CDR2 SNEGSKA (reference sequence).

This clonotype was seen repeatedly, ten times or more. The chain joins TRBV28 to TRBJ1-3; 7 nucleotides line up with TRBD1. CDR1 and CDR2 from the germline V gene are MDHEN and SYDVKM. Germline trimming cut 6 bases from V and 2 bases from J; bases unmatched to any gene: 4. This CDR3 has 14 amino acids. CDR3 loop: CASRWDSPGNTIYF. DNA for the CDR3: TGTGCCAGCAGGTGGGACAGCCCTGGAAACACCATATATTTT.

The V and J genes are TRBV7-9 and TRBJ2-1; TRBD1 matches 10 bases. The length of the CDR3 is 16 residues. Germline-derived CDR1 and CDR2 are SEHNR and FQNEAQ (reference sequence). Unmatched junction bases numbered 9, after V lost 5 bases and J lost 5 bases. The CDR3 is CASSPRDRGGDNEQFF. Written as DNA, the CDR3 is TGTGCCAGCAGCCCCCGGGACAGGGGTGGGGACAATGAGCAGTTCTTC.

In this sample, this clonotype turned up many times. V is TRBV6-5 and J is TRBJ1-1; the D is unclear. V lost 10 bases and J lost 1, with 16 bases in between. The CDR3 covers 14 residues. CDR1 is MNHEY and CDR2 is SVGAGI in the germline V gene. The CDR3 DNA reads TGTGCCACCTCACCAGGACCCCAGAACACTGAAGCTTTCTTT. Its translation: CATSPGPQNTEAFF.

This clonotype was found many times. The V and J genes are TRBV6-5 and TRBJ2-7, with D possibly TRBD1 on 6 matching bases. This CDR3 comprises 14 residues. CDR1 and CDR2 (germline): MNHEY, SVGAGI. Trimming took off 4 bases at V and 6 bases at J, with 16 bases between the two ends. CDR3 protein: CASSFPLPGVEQYF. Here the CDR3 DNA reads TGTGCCAGCAGTTTCCCACTCCCAGGGGTCGAGCAGTACTTC.

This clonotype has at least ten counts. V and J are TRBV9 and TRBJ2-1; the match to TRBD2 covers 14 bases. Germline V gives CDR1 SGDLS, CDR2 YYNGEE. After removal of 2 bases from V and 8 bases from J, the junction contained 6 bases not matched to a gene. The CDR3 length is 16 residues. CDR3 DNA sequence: TGTGCCAGCAGCGTGGGACTAGCGGGAGAAATGGATGAGCAGTTCTTC. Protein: CASSVGLAGEMDEQFF.

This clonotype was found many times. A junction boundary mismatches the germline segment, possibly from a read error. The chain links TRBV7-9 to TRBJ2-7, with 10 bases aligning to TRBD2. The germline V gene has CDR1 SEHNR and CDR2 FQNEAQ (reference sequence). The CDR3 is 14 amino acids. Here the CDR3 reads CASGLKGLAIEQYF. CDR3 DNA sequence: TGTGCCAGCGGCTTGAAGGGACTAGCGATCGAGCAGTACTTC.

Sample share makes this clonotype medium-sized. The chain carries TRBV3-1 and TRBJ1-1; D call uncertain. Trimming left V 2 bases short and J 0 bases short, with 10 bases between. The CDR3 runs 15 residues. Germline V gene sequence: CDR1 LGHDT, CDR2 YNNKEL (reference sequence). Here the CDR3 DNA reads TGTGCCAGCAGCCAATATGGTGGGATGAACACTGAAGCTTTCTTT. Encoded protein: CASSQYGGMNTEAFF.

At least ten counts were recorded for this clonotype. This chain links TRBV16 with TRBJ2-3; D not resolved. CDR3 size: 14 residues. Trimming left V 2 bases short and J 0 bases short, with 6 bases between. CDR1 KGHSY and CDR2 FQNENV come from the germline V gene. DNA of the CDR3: TGTGCCAGCAGCCAAAGTGGGAGCACAGATACGCAGTATTTT. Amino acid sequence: CASSQSGSTDTQYF. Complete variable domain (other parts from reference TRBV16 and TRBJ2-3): GEEVAQTPKHLVRGEGQKAKLYCAPIKGHSYVFWYQQVLKNEFKFLISFQNENVFDETGMPKERFSAKCLPNSPCSLEIQATKLEDSAVYFCASSQSGSTDTQYFGPGTRLTVL.

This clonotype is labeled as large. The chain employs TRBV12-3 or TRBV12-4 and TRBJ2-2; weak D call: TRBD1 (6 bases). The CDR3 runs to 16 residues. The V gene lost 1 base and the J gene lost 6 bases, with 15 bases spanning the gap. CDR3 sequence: CASSLGPQGMAGELFF. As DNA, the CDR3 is TGTGCCAGCAGTTTAGGGCCCCAGGGGATGGCCGGGGAGCTGTTTTTT.

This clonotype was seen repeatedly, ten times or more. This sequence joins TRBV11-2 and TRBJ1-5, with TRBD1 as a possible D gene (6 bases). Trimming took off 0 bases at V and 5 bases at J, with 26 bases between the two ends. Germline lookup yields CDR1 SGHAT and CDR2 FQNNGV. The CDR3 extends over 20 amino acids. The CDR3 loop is CASSLEGLREANRVDQPQHF. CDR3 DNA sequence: TGTGCCAGCAGCTTAGAGGGGCTTCGGGAGGCTAACAGGGTTGATCAGCCCCAGCATTTT.